This T cell receptor (beta chain) was found in a study of post-analysis software for immune sequencing data. A word on this clonotype: Its specificity is not known.

The V end was cut by 5 bases, the J end by 5 bases, with 16 bases between. The CDR3 contains 14 residues. Germline V CDR1 and CDR2: SEHNR, FQNEAQ (reference sequence). Incorporated into the TCR beta cDNA libraries were unique molecular identifiers, which served to reduce PCR and sequencing biases. TCRdb re-derived calls from the PCR reads in MiXCR, one entry per CDR3 protein. Of fewer than 850,000 distinct CDR3 sequences in the sample, around 27% are singletons; the top ten hold approximately 0.6%. Study-level findings and limits: Included in a set of roughly five TRBV segments more frequent in patients than controls were TRBV5-6, TRBV5-1 and TRBV20-1.

This receptor was taken from a girl aged 5 to 17 with multiple sclerosis. V gene TRBV7-9 combines with J gene TRBJ2-7; perhaps TRBD2 as D (6 bases). Sequenced: blood. The CDR3 nucleotides read TGTGCCAGCAGCCGAGTGGGGGGAGAACACGAGCAGTACTTC. This translates into CASSRVGGEHEQYF. Based on the CDR3 plus reference TRBV7-9 and TRBJ2-7, the full variable domain is DTGVSQNPRHKITKRGQNVTFRCDPISEHNRLYWYRQTLGQGPEFLTYFQNEAQLEKSRLLSDRFSAERPKGSFSTLEIQRTEQGDSAMYLCASSRVGGEHEQYFGPGTRLTVT.